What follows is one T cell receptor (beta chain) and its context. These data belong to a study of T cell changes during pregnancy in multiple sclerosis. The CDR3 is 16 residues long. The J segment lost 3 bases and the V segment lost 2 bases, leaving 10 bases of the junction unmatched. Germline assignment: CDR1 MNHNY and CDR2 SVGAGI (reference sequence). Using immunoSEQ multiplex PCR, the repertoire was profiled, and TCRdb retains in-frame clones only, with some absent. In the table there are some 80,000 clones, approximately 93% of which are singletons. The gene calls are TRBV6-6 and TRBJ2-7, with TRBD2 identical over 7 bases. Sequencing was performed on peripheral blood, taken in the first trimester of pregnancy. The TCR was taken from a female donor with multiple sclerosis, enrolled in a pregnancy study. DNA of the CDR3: TGTGCCAGCAGTTACCTTCCGGGACTACAATTCTACGAGCAGTACTTC. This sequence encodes CASSYLPGLQFYEQYF.